This record looks at one T cell receptor beta chain sequence and its context. The antigen it recognizes is unknown. It has no much larger one-base neighbor in the sample; base qualities were not kept. This entry is derived from a study of vaccination effects on CD4 cells after COVID-19 (dated by TCRdb to the early 2020s). About the full investigation: Each participant got two doses of an mRNA SARS-CoV-2 vaccine, either BNT162b2 or mRNA-1273. SARS-CoV-2 spike-specific CD4+ TCR repertoires from before and after mRNA vaccination were compared in COVID-19 convalescent patients and in infection-naive vaccine recipients. The full study included approximately nine COVID-19 convalescent patients and several SARS-CoV-2-naive healthy vaccine recipients. Pre-vaccine samples from a couple of convalescent patients were drawn 16 days and one week before the first dose, 142 and 148 days after COVID-19 diagnosis. Cultures from other donors in the study were sequenced with the Oncomine TCR Beta short-read assay on an Illumina iSeq 100.

In the ViraFEST assay, PBMC were stimulated with viral peptide pools, and TCR sequencing was then used to find antigen-specific CD4+ T cell clonotypes based on their expansion. After roughly 11 days of culture, CD4+ T cells were isolated with the EasySep CD4+ T cell isolation kit. Convalescent patients had PCR-confirmed SARS-CoV-2 infection between March and December 2020, before Alpha, Beta and Delta variants emerged in the United States. A few million PBMC per well were cultured with 8.5 to 10 ug/ml peptides in IMDM containing approximately 4.6% human AB serum, 8.5 to 10 IU/ml IL-2 and gentamicin. A peptide pool from HIV-1 Nef was used as the negative control culture condition. On days 3 and 7, half of the culture medium was replaced with fresh IL-2-containing medium. Each peptide stimulation condition was cultured in triplicate wells unless otherwise noted. Using Ficoll-Paque Plus gradient centrifugation, PBMC were separated from whole blood and then either used fresh or cryopreserved at -140C. Genomic DNA was extracted from cultured CD4+ T cells with the QIAamp micro DNA kit.

Library construction relied on the immunoSEQ multiplex PCR assay. DNA from the CD4+ T cells that had been cultured and isolated underwent TCR beta CDR3 sequencing. The paper's data handling went like this. The analysis removed non-productive TCR sequences, trimmed reads to the CDR3 region, and retained only CDR3s that were 7 or more amino acids long. Antigen-specific clonotypes were identified using the MANAFEST web app by comparison of expansion in peptide wells against reference cultures. Positive clones required FDR<0.05 expansion versus reference and all other wells, odds ratio above 5, and frequency above 0.1% in two replicate wells. A clonotype was defined as cross-reactive if the clonotype was significantly expanded both in SARS-CoV-2 spike wells and in at least one common cold coronavirus spike condition. CDR3 similarity was assessed by Levenshtein distance with the stringdist R package, and unrooted trees were built with ape in R 3.6.1. The immuneACCESS repertoire file appears here via TCRdb, limited to in-frame rearrangements. These files lack a portion of the clones; in checked studies, under half of the deficit traces to unresolved V genes, and the cause of the others is not known. V, J and clone size were drawn from that table, and D and trimming were deduced from the DNA. A total of more than 45,000 clones appear in this sample, approximately 73% of them only once. The ten largest clones take up approximately 5% of the sample.

Paper-wide results and their limitations: Marked clonal contraction was observed in both infection-induced and vaccine-induced clones at late post-vaccination timepoints, consistent with waning T cell responses. In convalescent patients, the post-vaccine spike-reactive repertoire consisted mainly of new vaccine-induced clones, largely distinct from infection-induced clones. The study was limited by a small number of convalescent patients and lacked early post-infection timepoints.

V was cut back by 6 bases and J by 0 bases, leaving a gap of 15 bases between them. The germline V gene gives CDR1 as SNHLY and CDR2 as FYNNEI. The CDR3 runs 16 residues from the cysteine to the phenylalanine. Solely the CDR3 DNA is kept, with 48 bases framed from the first base. This receptor was obtained from a human donor who had a prior SARS-CoV-2 infection. The specimen was CD4+ T cells from PBMCs cultured with HIV peptides, collected before COVID-19 vaccination. The cell subset or site label, as the study defines it: HIV-1 Nef peptide pool negative control/reference culture. The rearranged chain carries TRBV2 and TRBJ1-3; TRBD1 is a possible D gene, resting on 6 matching bases. For the CDR3, the sequence is CASSLTQGISGNTIYF. The DNA sequence is given as TGTGCCAGCAGCTTAACACAGGGAATCTCTGGAAACACCATATATTTT.